Presented here are 26 T cell receptor beta chains from one specimen sequenced in a study of blood T cell repertoires in COVID-19 (TCRdb year 2020). The library relied on the immunoSEQ multiplex PCR assay. The source is immuneACCESS, and TCRdb retained only in-frame sequences with V and J called. Part of the clones is not carried over; for the studies checked, unresolved V genes explain less than half of this, and the remainder is unexplained. In all, the sample holds approximately 150,000 clones, and around 85% of those were seen once. The ten largest clonotypes hold under 5% of the sample. Sequenced input: peripheral blood. The receptor source for this set is a woman in her seventies with acute or convalescent COVID-19.

The J gene is TRBJ1-4, the V gene TRBV27, with 7 nucleotides matching TRBD1. From germline, CDR1 is MNHEY and CDR2 SMNVEV (reference sequence). The length of the CDR3 is 16 residues. J was trimmed by 8 bases and V by 3 bases; bases with no gene match: 12. Here the CDR3 reads CASSLGPGQRVEKLFF. As DNA, the CDR3 is TGTGCCAGCAGTTTGGGTCCGGGACAGAGGGTCGAAAAACTGTTTTTT. Together with reference TRBV27 and TRBJ1-4, the CDR3 gives the full variable domain: EAQVTQNPRYLITVTGKKLTVTCSQNMNHEYMSWYRQDPGLGLRQIYYSMNVEVTDKGDVPEGYKVSRKEKRNFPLILESPSPNQTSLYFCASSLGPGQRVEKLFFGSGTQLSVL.

The CDR3 loop reads CASSLVQGALHF. CDR3 DNA: TGTGCCAGCAGCTTAGTCCAGGGTGCCCTCCACTTT. V is TRBV7-8 and J is TRBJ1-6, with TRBD1 as a possible D gene (5 bases). This CDR3 region has 12 residues. Trimming took 1 base from V and 14 from J, leaving 9 bases between them. CDR1 SGHVS and CDR2 FQNEAQ come from the germline V gene.

This chain links TRBV6-5 with TRBJ2-2; perhaps TRBD2 as D (6 bases). There are 15 residues in the CDR3. Germline-derived CDR1 and CDR2 are MNHEY and SVGAGI. V was shortened by 7 bases and J by 3 bases, with 15 bases between the two germline ends. The CDR3 sequence is CASMAGGAHTGELFF. As DNA, the CDR3 is TGTGCCAGCATGGCCGGCGGGGCGCACACCGGGGAGCTGTTTTTT.

CDR3 protein: CASSSSGVTNEKLFF. The CDR3 nucleotides read TGTGCCAGCAGCTCCTCAGGGGTAACTAATGAAAAACTGTTTTTT. This chain links TRBV6-5 with TRBJ1-4; a possible D gene is TRBD1 (6 bases). V was clipped by 6 bases and J by 1 base, with 12 bases between them. Germline values: CDR1 MNHEY, CDR2 SVGAGI. The CDR3 length is 15 residues.

This sequence joins TRBV6-2 or TRBV6-3 and TRBJ1-5; TRBD1 matches at 8 bases. CDR1 is MNHEY and CDR2 is SVGEGT in the germline V gene. The CDR3 length is 15 residues. Germline trimming cut 4 bases from V and 2 bases from J; bases unmatched to any gene: 4. Here the CDR3 DNA reads TGTGCCAGCAGTTTGGCAGGGGGCGGCAATCAGCCCCAGCATTTT. Translation: CASSLAGGGNQPQHF.

V usage is TRBV7-2 and J usage is TRBJ2-1; 9 bases match TRBD2. Germline CDR1 is SGHTA and CDR2 is FQGNSA. The CDR3 extends over 15 amino acids. Losses at the gene ends were 4 bases for V and 8 bases for J; bases not matched to a gene: 9. CDR3 bases: TGTGCCAGCAGCTCCCCCGCGGGAGGGCCGGATGAGCAGTTCTTC. Encoded protein: CASSSPAGGPDEQFF.

This clone was picked up one time. The CDR3: CASSYRTHTEAFF. CDR3 DNA sequence: TGTGCCAGCAGTTACAGGACGCACACTGAAGCTTTCTTT. The gene calls are TRBV27 and TRBJ1-1; the D gene is possibly TRBD1 (5 bases). The V end lost 4 bases, the J end lost 3 bases, and 9 bases lay between the germline ends. The length of the CDR3 is 13 residues. The germline CDR1 and CDR2 sequences are MNHEY and SMNVEV (reference sequence).

The genes are TRBV19 and TRBJ2-1; 7 bases map to TRBD2. The CDR3 sequence is 16 residues long. CDR1 is LNHDA, CDR2 SQIVND, per germline (reference sequence). The V and J ends lost 7 bases and 0 bases, in that order; junction bases with no gene match: 9. Here the CDR3 reads CASTGGAASSYNEQFF. As DNA, the CDR3 is TGTGCCAGTACGGGGGGTGCGGCTAGCTCCTACAATGAGCAGTTCTTC.

This clone was recorded only once. The gene calls are TRBV6-5 and TRBJ1-2, with 7 bases lining up with TRBD1. This CDR3 has 14 amino acids. The germline gives CDR1 MNHEY, CDR2 SVGAGI. J gave up 4 bases and V 2 bases, and 4 bases lay outside the gene matches. DNA of the CDR3: TGTGCCAGCAGTTACAGGGGGCAGATCTATGGCTACACCTTC. Its protein is CASSYRGQIYGYTF.

The rearrangement uses TRBV19 and TRBJ1-1; maybe TRBD1 (5 bases). There are 13 residues in the CDR3. The germline V gene encodes CDR1 LNHDA and CDR2 SQIVND (reference sequence). Trimming pared 7 bases from V and 7 bases from J, leaving 16 bases between. The CDR3 DNA is TGTGCCAGTACCCGGATTCTCCAGGGTGAAGCTTTCTTT. Its translation: CASTRILQGEAFF.

The chain combines TRBV7-9 with TRBJ2-4, with a tentative D call TRBD2 (6 bases). The CDR3 totals 16 residues. The V gene lost 4 bases and the J gene lost 3 bases, with 16 bases spanning the gap. Germline V lookup: CDR1 SEHNR, CDR2 FQNEAQ (reference sequence). CDR3 in DNA: TGTGCCAGCAGCTCAGGCCTGACTAGTGTCAAAAACATTCAGTACTTC. Translation: CASSSGLTSVKNIQYF.

DNA for the CDR3: TGTGCCAGCATCGGGACGGACAGGGGGAATCAGCCCCAGCATTTT. As protein: CASIGTDRGNQPQHF. The chain links TRBV6-6 to TRBJ1-5; 10 bases line up with TRBD1. The germline gives CDR1 MNHNY, CDR2 SVGAGI (reference sequence). Trimming cost V 7 bases and J 4 bases; bases outside gene matches: 7. CDR3 size: 15 residues.

This clone was seen more than once but under ten times. The V call is TRBV3-1 (or the pseudogene TRBV3-2), the J call TRBJ1-2; D ambiguous. V was shortened by 1 base and J by 5 bases, with 11 bases between the two germline ends. The CDR3 consists of 14 residues. Germline-derived CDR1 and CDR2 are LGHDT and YNNKEL (reference sequence). The CDR3 sequence is CASSQGSVNYGYTF. For the CDR3, the DNA is TGTGCCAGCAGCCAAGGGTCAGTCAATTATGGCTACACCTTC.

The chain employs TRBV4-2 and TRBJ1-4, with 7 bases matching TRBD1. CDR1 LGHNA and CDR2 YNFKEQ come from the germline V gene. V shed 7 bases, J shed 7 bases, and the junction held 12 bases outside the gene matches. CDR3 length: 15 residues. CDR3 nucleotides: TGTGCCAGCAACCCAACGACAGGGTTCTCTGAAAAACTGTTTTTT. Its translation: CASNPTTGFSEKLFF.

The CDR3 here is CASSPRTVALNTEAFF. The DNA of the CDR3 is TGTGCCAGCAGCCCGAGGACAGTTGCACTGAACACTGAAGCTTTCTTT. The J gene is TRBJ1-1, the V gene TRBV7-2; the D gene is possibly TRBD1 (6 bases). The length of the CDR3 is 16 residues. The V and J ends lost 5 bases and 0 bases respectively, with 16 bases between them. Germline loops: CDR1 SGHTA, CDR2 FQGNSA.

The V and J genes are TRBV12-2 and TRBJ2-1; the D call TRBD2 from the table was never checked on the DNA. TRBV12-2 is flagged as a pseudogene. The CDR3 runs 18 residues. The CDR3 reads CASRLRLRAGGYCNEQFF. CDR3 coding DNA: TGTGCAAGTCGCTTAAGGCTCCGCGCGGGGGGGTATTGCAATGAGCAGTTCTTC.

V usage is TRBV7-6 and J usage is TRBJ1-2; tentative D call: TRBD1 (5 bases). Germline V CDR1 and CDR2: SGHVS, FNYEAQ. The CDR3 is made up of 14 amino acids. V was cut by 1 base and J by 6 bases, with 12 bases left in between. In DNA form, the CDR3 reads TGTGCCAGCAGCTTAGATCAGGGTACGGATGGCTACACCTTC. This translates into CASSLDQGTDGYTF.

CDR3 coding DNA: TGTGCCAGCTCAAAAGGGGATAGTAATTCACCCCTCCACTTT. This encodes CASSKGDSNSPLHF. The chain uses TRBV18 and TRBJ1-6, with TRBD1 as a possible D gene (5 bases). Germline V CDR1 and CDR2: KGHSH, LQKENI. The CDR3 covers 14 residues. Between the trimmed V and J ends, which lost 5 bases and 6 bases, there was a span of 11 bases.

This rearrangement joins TRBV10-3 to TRBJ1-1, with TRBD1 as a possible D gene (6 bases). Between the trimmed V and J ends, which lost 4 bases and 2 bases, there was a span of 11 bases. The CDR3 is 14 residues long. The germline CDR1 and CDR2 sequences are ENHRY and SYGVKD. CDR3 sequence (DNA): TGTGCCATCAGTGCCACGGACAGAAACACTGAAGCTTTCTTT. It yields the protein CAISATDRNTEAFF.

The V gene is TRBV7-9, the J gene TRBJ1-2, with D tentatively TRBD1 (6 bases). This CDR3 comprises 15 residues. Germline assignment: CDR1 SEHNR and CDR2 FQNEAQ (reference sequence). V was trimmed by 5 bases and J by 4 bases, leaving 17 bases between them. CDR3 sequence (DNA): TGTGCCAGCAGCCCGCGGGGGGGCTTGGGCTATGGCTACACCTTC. It specifies CASSPRGGLGYGYTF.

The chain is built from TRBV7-6 and TRBJ1-6; 7 bases line up with TRBD1. The trim removed 1 base at V and 14 bases at J, leaving 14 bases unmatched. This CDR3 is built from 16 residues. The V gene's germline CDR1 is SGHVS and CDR2 FNYEAQ. CDR3 amino acids: CASSLGYGTEPGALHF. DNA for the CDR3: TGTGCCAGCAGCTTAGGATACGGGACAGAGCCTGGGGCCCTCCACTTT.

The V gene is TRBV10-3, the J gene TRBJ1-2; perhaps TRBD1 as D (6 bases). CDR1 and CDR2 from the germline V gene are ENHRY and SYGVKD. V was clipped by 0 bases and J by 7 bases, with 18 bases between them. This CDR3 has 16 amino acids. The CDR3 loop reads CAISESNSQGFSGYTF. The CDR3, as DNA: TGTGCCATCAGTGAGTCGAACTCACAGGGATTCTCTGGCTACACCTTC.

This clone appeared a single time. The J gene is TRBJ2-1, the V gene TRBV6-5, with a tentative D call TRBD2 (6 bases). Germline-derived CDR1 and CDR2 are MNHEY and SVGAGI. The V and J ends lost 6 bases and 9 bases respectively, with 21 bases between them. The CDR3 runs 15 residues. CDR3 residues: CASRSPSPSAAEQFF. CDR3 DNA sequence: TGTGCCAGCAGGTCCCCTTCTCCTAGCGCCGCTGAGCAGTTCTTC.

This chain uses TRBV6-5 with TRBJ1-1, with no clear D. The ends were cut back, 6 bases at V and 1 base at J, with 9 bases in the middle. This CDR3 comprises 13 residues. Germline V CDR1 and CDR2: MNHEY, SVGAGI. CDR3 loop: CASRTTANTEAFF. CDR3 bases: TGTGCCAGCAGGACTACAGCGAACACTGAAGCTTTCTTT.

The chain joins TRBV7-9 to TRBJ2-1; the match to TRBD1 covers 9 bases. This CDR3 is 15 amino acids long. Germline lookup yields CDR1 SEHNR and CDR2 FQNEAQ (reference sequence). With 5 bases clipped from V and 2 bases from J, the junction kept 4 bases outside the gene matches. Here the CDR3 reads CASSRDRATYNEQFF. The DNA for the CDR3 is TGTGCCAGCAGCCGGGACAGGGCGACCTACAATGAGCAGTTCTTC.

In DNA, the CDR3 is TGTGCCAGCAAGGAACCCCGGGACTTTCATAGCAATGAGCAGTTCTTC. It encodes CASKEPRDFHSNEQFF. The rearrangement uses TRBV28 and TRBJ2-1; tentatively, D is TRBD2 (6 bases). The CDR3 spans 16 residues. CDR1 and CDR2 from the germline V gene are MDHEN and SYDVKM. V lost 7 bases to trimming and J lost 6 bases, with 22 bases between them.